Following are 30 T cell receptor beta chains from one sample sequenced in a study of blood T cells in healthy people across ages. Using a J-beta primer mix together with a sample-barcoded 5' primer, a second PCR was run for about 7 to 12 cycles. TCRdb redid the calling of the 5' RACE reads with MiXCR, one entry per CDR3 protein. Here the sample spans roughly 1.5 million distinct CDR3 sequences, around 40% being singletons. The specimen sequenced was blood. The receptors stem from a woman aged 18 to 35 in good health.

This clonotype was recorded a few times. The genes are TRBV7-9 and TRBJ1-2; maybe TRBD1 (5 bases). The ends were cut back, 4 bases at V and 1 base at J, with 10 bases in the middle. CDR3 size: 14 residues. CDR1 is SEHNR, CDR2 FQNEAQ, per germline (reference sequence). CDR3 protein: CASSSNRNNYGYTF. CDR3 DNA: TGTGCCAGCAGCTCCAACAGGAATAACTATGGCTACACCTTC.

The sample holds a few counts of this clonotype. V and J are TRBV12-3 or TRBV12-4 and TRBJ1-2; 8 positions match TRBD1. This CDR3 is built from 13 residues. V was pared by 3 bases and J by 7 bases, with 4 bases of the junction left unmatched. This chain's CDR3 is CASSLDREGGYTF. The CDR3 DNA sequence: TGTGCCAGCAGTTTGGACAGGGAGGGTGGCTACACCTTC.

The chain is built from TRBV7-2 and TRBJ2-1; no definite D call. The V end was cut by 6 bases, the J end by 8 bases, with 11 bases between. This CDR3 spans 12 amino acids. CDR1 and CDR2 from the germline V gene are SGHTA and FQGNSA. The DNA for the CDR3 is TGTGCCAGCAGGAGCGCTGGAGATGAGCAGTTCTTC. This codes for CASRSAGDEQFF.

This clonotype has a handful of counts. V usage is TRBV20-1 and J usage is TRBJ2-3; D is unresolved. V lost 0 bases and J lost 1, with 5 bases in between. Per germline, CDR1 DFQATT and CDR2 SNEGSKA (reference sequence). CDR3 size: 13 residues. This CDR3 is CSARDVRTDTQYF. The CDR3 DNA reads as TGCAGTGCTAGAGATGTTCGCACAGATACGCAGTATTTT.

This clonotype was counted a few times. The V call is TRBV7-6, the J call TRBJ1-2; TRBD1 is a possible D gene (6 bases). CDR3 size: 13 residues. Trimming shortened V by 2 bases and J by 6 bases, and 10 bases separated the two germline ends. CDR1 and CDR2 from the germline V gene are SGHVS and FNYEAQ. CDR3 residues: CASSLTGKDGYTF. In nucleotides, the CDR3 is TGTGCCAGCAGCTTAACAGGGAAGGATGGCTACACCTTC.

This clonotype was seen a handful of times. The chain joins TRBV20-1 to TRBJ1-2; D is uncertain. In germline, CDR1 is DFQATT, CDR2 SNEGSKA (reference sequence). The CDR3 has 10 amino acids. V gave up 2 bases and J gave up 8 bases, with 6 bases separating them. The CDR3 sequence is CSARSSGYTF. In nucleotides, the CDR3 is TGCAGTGCTAGATCTAGCGGCTACACCTTC.

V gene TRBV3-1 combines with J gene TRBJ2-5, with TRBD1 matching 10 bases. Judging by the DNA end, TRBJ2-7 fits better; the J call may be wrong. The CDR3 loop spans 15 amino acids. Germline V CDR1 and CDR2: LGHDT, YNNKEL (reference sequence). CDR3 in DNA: TGTGCCAGCAGCGAGCCGGGACAGGGGTTGTTCGAGCAGTACTTC. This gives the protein CASSEPGQGLFEQYF.

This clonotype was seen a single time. The CDR3 DNA follows: TGCAGTGCCCCCGGCCTGGCAGGGAGGGCTGAAGCTTTCTTT. Translating gives CSAPGLAGRAEAFF. The chain joins TRBV20-1 to TRBJ1-1, with D perhaps matching TRBD1 (5 bases). The germline CDR1 and CDR2 sequences are DFQATT and SNEGSKA (reference sequence). This CDR3 spans 14 amino acids. Trimming shortened V by 6 bases and J by 6 bases, and 20 bases separated the two germline ends.

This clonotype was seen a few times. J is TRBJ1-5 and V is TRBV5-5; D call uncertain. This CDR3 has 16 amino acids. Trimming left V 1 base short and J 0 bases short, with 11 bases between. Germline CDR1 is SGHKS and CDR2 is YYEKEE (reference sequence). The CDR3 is CASSLQDGYSNQPQHF. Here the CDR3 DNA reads TGTGCCAGCAGCTTGCAGGACGGCTATAGCAATCAGCCCCAGCATTTT. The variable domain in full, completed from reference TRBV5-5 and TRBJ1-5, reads DAGVTQSPTHLIKTRGQQVTLRCSPISGHKSVSWYQQVLGQGPQFIFQYYEKEERGRGNFPDRFSARQFPNYSSELNVNALLLGDSALYLCASSLQDGYSNQPQHFGDGTRLSIL.

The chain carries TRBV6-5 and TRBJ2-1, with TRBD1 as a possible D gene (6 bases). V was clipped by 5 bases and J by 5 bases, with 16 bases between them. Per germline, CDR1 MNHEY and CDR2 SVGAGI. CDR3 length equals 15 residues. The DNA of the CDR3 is TGTGCCAGCAGTCGAACCGACAGGCGTAACAATGAGCAGTTCTTC. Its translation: CASSRTDRRNNEQFF.

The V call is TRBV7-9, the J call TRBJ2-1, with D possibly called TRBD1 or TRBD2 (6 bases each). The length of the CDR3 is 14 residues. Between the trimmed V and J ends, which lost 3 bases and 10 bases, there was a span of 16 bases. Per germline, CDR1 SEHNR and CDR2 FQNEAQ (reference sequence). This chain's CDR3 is CASSFTKGGYEQFF. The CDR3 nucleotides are TGTGCCAGCAGCTTTACCAAGGGGGGCTACGAGCAGTTCTTC. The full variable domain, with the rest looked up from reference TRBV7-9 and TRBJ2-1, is DTGVSQNPRHKITKRGQNVTFRCDPISEHNRLYWYRQTLGQGPEFLTYFQNEAQLEKSRLLSDRFSAERPKGSFSTLEIQRTEQGDSAMYLCASSFTKGGYEQFFGPGTRLTVL.

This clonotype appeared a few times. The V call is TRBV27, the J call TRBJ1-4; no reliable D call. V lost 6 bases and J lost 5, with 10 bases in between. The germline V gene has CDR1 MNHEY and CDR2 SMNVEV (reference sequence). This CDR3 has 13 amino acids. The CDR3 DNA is TGTGCCAGCAGCCAGACAATAAATGAAAAACTGTTTTTT. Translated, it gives CASSQTINEKLFF.

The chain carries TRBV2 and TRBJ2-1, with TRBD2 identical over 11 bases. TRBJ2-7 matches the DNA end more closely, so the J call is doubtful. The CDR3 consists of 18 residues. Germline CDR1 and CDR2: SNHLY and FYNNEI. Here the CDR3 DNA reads TGTGCCAGCGGGGGTGGGACTAGCGGACATAGCTCCTACAATGAGCAGTACTTC. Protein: CASGGGTSGHSSYNEQYF.

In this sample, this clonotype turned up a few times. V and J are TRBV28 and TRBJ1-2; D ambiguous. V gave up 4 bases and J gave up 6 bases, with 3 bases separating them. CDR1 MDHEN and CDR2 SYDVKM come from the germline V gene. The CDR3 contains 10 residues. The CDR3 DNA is TGTGCCAGCAGTTCCAATGGCTACACCTTC. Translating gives CASSSNGYTF.

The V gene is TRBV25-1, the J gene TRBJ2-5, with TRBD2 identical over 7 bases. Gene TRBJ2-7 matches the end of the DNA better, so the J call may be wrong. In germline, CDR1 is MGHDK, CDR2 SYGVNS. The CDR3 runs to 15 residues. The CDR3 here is CASSESAGVAYEQYF. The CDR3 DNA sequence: TGTGCCAGCAGTGAATCCGCGGGAGTAGCCTACGAGCAGTACTTC.

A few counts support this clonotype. In DNA form, the CDR3 reads TGTGCCAGCAGATCGGGACAGGGGATCTCGGAAGCTTTCTTT. Translation: CASRSGQGISEAFF. The chain recombines TRBV3-1 with TRBJ1-1, with 10 bases matching TRBD1. J gave up 8 bases and V 6 bases, and 9 bases lay outside the gene matches. The CDR3 is 14 residues long. Looked up from germline, CDR1 is LGHDT and CDR2 is YNNKEL (reference sequence).

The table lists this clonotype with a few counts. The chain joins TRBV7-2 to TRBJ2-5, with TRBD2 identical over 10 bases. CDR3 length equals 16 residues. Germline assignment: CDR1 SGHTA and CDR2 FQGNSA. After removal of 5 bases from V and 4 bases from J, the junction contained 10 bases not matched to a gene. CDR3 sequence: CASSISAGGSTETQYF. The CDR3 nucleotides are TGTGCCAGCAGCATCTCAGCGGGGGGGTCAACAGAGACCCAGTACTTC. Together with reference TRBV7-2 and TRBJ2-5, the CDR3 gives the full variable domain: GAGVSQSPSNKVTEKGKDVELRCDPISGHTALYWYRQSLGQGLEFLIYFQGNSAPDKSGLPSDRFSAERTGGSVSTLTIQRTQQEDSAVYLCASSISAGGSTETQYFGPGTRLLVL.

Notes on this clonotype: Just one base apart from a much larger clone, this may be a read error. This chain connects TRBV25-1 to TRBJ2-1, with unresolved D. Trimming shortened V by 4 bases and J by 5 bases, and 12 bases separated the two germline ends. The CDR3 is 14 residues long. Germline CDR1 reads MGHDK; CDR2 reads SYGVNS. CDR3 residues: CASSGASFHNEQFF. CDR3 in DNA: TGTGCCAGCAGTGGGGCCTCTTTCCACAATGAGCAGTTCTTC.

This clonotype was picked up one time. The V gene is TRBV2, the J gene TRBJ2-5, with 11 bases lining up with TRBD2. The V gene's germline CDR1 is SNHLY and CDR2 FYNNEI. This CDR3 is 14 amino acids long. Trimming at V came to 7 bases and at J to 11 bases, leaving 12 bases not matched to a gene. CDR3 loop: CASNSGGANNEQYF. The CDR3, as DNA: TGTGCCAGCAATAGCGGGGGGGCTAACAATGAGCAGTACTTC.

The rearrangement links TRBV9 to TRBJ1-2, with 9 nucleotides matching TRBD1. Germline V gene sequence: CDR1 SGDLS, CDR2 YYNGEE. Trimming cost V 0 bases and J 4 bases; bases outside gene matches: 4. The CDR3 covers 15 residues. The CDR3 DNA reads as TGTGCCAGCAGCGTAGGGGGGACAGGGCCCTATGGCTACACCTTC. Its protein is CASSVGGTGPYGYTF.

The CDR3 loop is CSASRLAGGNIQYF. The CDR3 bases are TGCAGTGCTTCCCGCCTAGCGGGAGGTAACATTCAGTACTTC. The genes are TRBV20-1 and TRBJ2-4; the match to TRBD2 covers 11 bases. This CDR3 comprises 14 residues. The germline CDR1 and CDR2 sequences are DFQATT and SNEGSKA (reference sequence). The J segment lost 7 bases and the V segment lost 5 bases, leaving 7 bases of the junction unmatched.

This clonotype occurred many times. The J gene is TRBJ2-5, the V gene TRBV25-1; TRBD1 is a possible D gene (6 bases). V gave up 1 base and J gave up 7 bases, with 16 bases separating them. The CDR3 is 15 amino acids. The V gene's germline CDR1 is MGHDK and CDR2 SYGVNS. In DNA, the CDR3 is TGTGCCAGCAGTGAATTCGCAGGGGATTTTGGGACCCAGTACTTC. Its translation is CASSEFAGDFGTQYF.

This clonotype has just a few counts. The CDR3, as DNA: TGTGCCAGCAGCCAAGATCACGGTCGGGAGCAGTTCTTC. Protein: CASSQDHGREQFF. The J gene is TRBJ2-1, the V gene TRBV3-1, with D hard to call. The CDR3 is 13 amino acids. The germline V gene has CDR1 LGHDT and CDR2 YNNKEL (reference sequence). Trimming took 0 bases from V and 10 from J, leaving 10 bases between them.

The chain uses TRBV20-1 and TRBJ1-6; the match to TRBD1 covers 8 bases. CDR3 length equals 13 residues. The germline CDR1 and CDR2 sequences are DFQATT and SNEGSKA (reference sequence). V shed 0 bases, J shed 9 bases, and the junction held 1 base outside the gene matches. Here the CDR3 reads CSAREDRASPLHF. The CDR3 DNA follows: TGCAGTGCTAGAGAGGACAGGGCTTCACCCCTCCACTTT.

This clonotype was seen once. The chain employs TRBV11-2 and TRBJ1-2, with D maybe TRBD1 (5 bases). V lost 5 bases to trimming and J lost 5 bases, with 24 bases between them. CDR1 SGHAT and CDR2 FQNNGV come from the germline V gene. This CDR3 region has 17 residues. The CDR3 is CASSTWDRTAAVYGYTF. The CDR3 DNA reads TGTGCCAGCAGCACCTGGGACCGCACGGCGGCGGTTTATGGCTACACCTTC. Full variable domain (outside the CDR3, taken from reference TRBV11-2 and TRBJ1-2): EAGVAQSPRYKIIEKRQSVAFWCNPISGHATLYWYQQILGQGPKLLIQFQNNGVVDDSQLPKDRFSAERLKGVDSTLKIQPAKLEDSAVYLCASSTWDRTAAVYGYTFGSGTRLTVV.

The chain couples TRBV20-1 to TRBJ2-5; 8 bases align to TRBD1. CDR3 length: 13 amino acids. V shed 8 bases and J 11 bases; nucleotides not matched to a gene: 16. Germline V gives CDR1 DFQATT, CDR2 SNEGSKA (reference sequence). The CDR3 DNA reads TGCAGTCCCTCGGACAGGGAGGAGTATGAGCAGTACTTC. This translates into CSPSDREEYEQYF.

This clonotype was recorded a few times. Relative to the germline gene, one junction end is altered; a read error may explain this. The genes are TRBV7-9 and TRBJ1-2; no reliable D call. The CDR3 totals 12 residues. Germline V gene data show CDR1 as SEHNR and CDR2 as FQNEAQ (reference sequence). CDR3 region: CASSLEYYGYTF. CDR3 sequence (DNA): TGTGCCAGCAGTTTAGAGTACTATGGCTACACCTTC.

CDR3 DNA sequence: TGTGCCAGCAGCTTAGGGGAACGAGCGCCGTACTTC. Amino acids: CASSLGERAPYF. V is TRBV7-9 and J is TRBJ2-5, with D uncertain. The germline V gene encodes CDR1 SEHNR and CDR2 FQNEAQ (reference sequence). The V end was cut by 1 base, the J end by 13 bases, with 13 bases between. The CDR3 sequence is 12 residues long.

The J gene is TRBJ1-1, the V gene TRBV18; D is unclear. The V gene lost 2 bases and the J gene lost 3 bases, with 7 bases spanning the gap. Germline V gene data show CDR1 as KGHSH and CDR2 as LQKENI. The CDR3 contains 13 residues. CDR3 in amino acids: CASSPMVDTEAFF. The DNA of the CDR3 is TGTGCCAGCTCACCAATGGTGGACACTGAAGCTTTCTTT.

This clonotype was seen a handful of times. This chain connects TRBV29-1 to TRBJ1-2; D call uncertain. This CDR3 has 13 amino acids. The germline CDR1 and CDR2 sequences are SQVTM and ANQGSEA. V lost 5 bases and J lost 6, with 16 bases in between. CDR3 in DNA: TGCAGCGTTCTGGGGTGGGTTTCGGATGGCTACACCTTC. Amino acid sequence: CSVLGWVSDGYTF.